A selection of T cell receptor beta chains follows, all from one sample in a study of T cell repertoires in cytomegalovirus infection. MiXCR, run by TCRdb on the reads, gives a single entry per CDR3 protein. The sample yields under 350,000 distinct CDR3 sequences, roughly 9.5% seen once. Sequencing was carried out using PBMCs. The receptors stem from a human donor in good health (CMV status not recorded). Some clones in this sample may be carry-over from other donors' samples. Both conserved end residues are part of each CDR3. D genes are given only for firm matches. Clone size is stated in some rows and not others, as once, few, many or a class when expanded.

d_gene	v_gene	j_gene	abundance	CDR3nt	CDR3aa
-	TRBV7-2	TRBJ1-1	many	TGTGCCAGCAGCTTAGATCTCAGGGACACTGAAGCTTTCTTT	CASSLDLRDTEAFF
-	TRBV7-2	TRBJ2-1	-	TGTGCCAGCACCTGGAGGGGGCCCAAACACAACTCCTACAATGAGCAGTTCTTC	CASTWRGPKHNSYNEQFF
TRBD2	TRBV6-2/TRBV6-3	TRBJ2-3	-	TGTGCCAGCAGTTACTCCCCTAGCGGGAGGGCTCATACGCAGTATTTT	CASSYSPSGRAHTQYF
-	TRBV2	TRBJ2-2	-	TGTGCCAGCAGGAGACAGGTCACCGGGGAGCTGTTTTTT	CASRRQVTGELFF
-	TRBV4-3	TRBJ1-5	few	TGCGCCAGCAGCCAGTGGGGAGGGGACAATCAGCCCCAGCATTTT	CASSQWGGDNQPQHF
-	TRBV7-3	TRBJ1-4	-	TGTGCCAGCAGCTTCCGGGGCTCTAATGAAAAACTGTTTTTT	CASSFRGSNEKLFF
-	TRBV28	TRBJ2-4	-	TGTGCCAGCAGTTTAGTAGCCAAAAACATTCAGTACTTC	CASSLVAKNIQYF
TRBD1	TRBV4-1	TRBJ2-4	-	TGTGCCAGCAGCCACCATTACAGGGACAGCGTCAAAAACATTCAGTACTTC	CASSHHYRDSVKNIQYF
-	TRBV28	TRBJ2-5	-	TGTGCCAGCAGACTGGAAAGGACTGGAGAGACCCAGTACTTC	CASRLERTGETQYF
-	TRBV28	TRBJ1-2	-	TGTGCCAGCAGTTCCTTGGACGGTGAGGGCTATGGCTACACCTTC	CASSSLDGEGYGYTF
-	TRBV3-1	TRBJ1-1	-	TGTGCCAGCAGCCAAAGACCCGACAGTAAAGCTTTCTTT	CASSQRPDSKAFF
TRBD2	TRBV7-8	TRBJ2-1	many	TGTGCCAGCAGCCTTCGGGCTAGCGGGAGCGATGAGCAGTTCTTC	CASSLRASGSDEQFF
-	TRBV18	TRBJ1-1	few	TGTGCCAGCTCACCACCGGTGGTACAGGGAAACACTGAAGCTTTCTTT	CASSPPVVQGNTEAFF
-	TRBV27	TRBJ2-1	-	TGTGCCAGCAGTCCCCGACCCGCCAATGAGCAGTTCTTC	CASSPRPANEQFF
TRBD2	TRBV12-3/TRBV12-4	TRBJ2-7	many	TGTGCCAGCAGTTTCGCGGGAGGCCCCTACGAGCAGTACTTC	CASSFAGGPYEQYF
-	TRBV9	TRBJ2-1	few	TGTGCCAGCAGCGTAGGACAGAGCTCCTACAATGAGCAGTTCTTC	CASSVGQSSYNEQFF
TRBD1	TRBV12-3/TRBV12-4	TRBJ2-7	-	TGTGCCAGCACTAGGACAGGCGCTTTGACCTACGAGCAGTACTTC	CASTRTGALTYEQYF
-	TRBV5-4	TRBJ2-1	-	TGTGCCAGCAGCCCCCGGACGAGGGGATCCTACAATGAGCAGTTCTTC	CASSPRTRGSYNEQFF
-	TRBV11-1	TRBJ1-3	-	TGTGCCAGCAGCTCTCCCGGAGGGGTCACTGGAAACACCATATATTTT	CASSSPGGVTGNTIYF
-	TRBV20-1	TRBJ2-7	few	TGCAGTGCTAGAGACCACCACAGGGCACCCCACGAGCAGTACTTC	CSARDHHRAPHEQYF
TRBD2	TRBV7-2	TRBJ2-7	many	TGTGCCAGCAGCCGGGGGGGTTTAAGCTCCTACGAGCAGTACTTC	CASSRGGLSSYEQYF
-	TRBV29-1	TRBJ1-1	-	TGCAGCGCCTACAGGGTGGGTGGCACTGAAGCTTTCTTT	CSAYRVGGTEAFF
-	TRBV7-2	TRBJ2-1	many	TGTGCCAGCAGCTCCCCGGGATCTAGCTCCTACAATGAGCAGTTCTTC	CASSSPGSSSYNEQFF
-	TRBV7-9	TRBJ1-2	-	TGTGCCAGCAGCGTCGACAGAATTAACTATGGCTACACCTTC	CASSVDRINYGYTF
-	TRBV12-3/TRBV12-4	TRBJ1-2	many	TGTGCCAGCAGGGCAGGGGATGGCTACACCTTC	CASRAGDGYTF
-	TRBV12-5	TRBJ2-2	-	TGTGCTAGTGGTTCACCCCTGGGGGGCACGAACACCGGGGAGCTGTTTTTT	CASGSPLGGTNTGELFF
-	TRBV7-2	TRBJ1-4	many	TGTGCCAGCAGCTTGCAAGGCATAGCAACTAATGAAAAACTGTTTTTT	CASSLQGIATNEKLFF
-	TRBV20-1	TRBJ2-5	few	TGCAGTGCTAGGCCAGGGGCGCAAAGAGAGACCCAGTACTTC	CSARPGAQRETQYF
-	TRBV6-2/TRBV6-3	TRBJ2-3	few	TGTGCCAGCAGCGACGGACTTCACACAGATACGCAGTATTTT	CASSDGLHTDTQYF
-	TRBV7-2	TRBJ1-3	-	TGTGCCAGCAGCTTAAGTCTTTTCGGGGAAATCTATGGAAACACCATATATTTT	CASSLSLFGEIYGNTIYF
-	TRBV3-1	TRBJ1-2	few	TGTGCCAGCAGCCAAGAATCGGTGGGCTACACCTTC	CASSQESVGYTF
TRBD1	TRBV6-5	TRBJ2-7	few	TGTGCCAGCAGTTACGCAGGACAGGGGGCGGCCTACGAGCAGTACTTC	CASSYAGQGAAYEQYF
TRBD1	TRBV25-1	TRBJ2-5	-	TGTGCCAGCGGCCGACAGGGGGCCTGGGAGACCCAGTACTTC	CASGRQGAWETQYF
-	TRBV5-1	TRBJ1-4	-	TGCGCCAGCAGCTTGGCACTGGGGGCAACTAATGAAAAACTGTTTTTT	CASSLALGATNEKLFF
TRBD2	TRBV19	TRBJ2-1	-	TGTGCCAGTAGTATGCGGCTAGCGGGAGTCAATGAGCAGTTCTTC	CASSMRLAGVNEQFF
-	TRBV5-8	TRBJ1-5	-	TGTGCCAGCAGCTTATTGAAACTGGGCAATCAGCCCCAGCATTTT	CASSLLKLGNQPQHF
TRBD2	TRBV7-3	TRBJ2-7	-	TGTGCCAGCAGCCAAGGTGGGGGGGACGAGCAGTACTTC	CASSQGGGDEQYF
TRBD2	TRBV28	TRBJ2-3	many	TGTGCCAGCAGGCGGGGACTAGGCTTCCAAGATACGCAGTATTTT	CASRRGLGFQDTQYF
-	TRBV7-8	TRBJ2-1	many	TGTGCCAGCAGTCGAGGGGCTCGGGAGCAGTTCTTC	CASSRGAREQFF
-	TRBV18	TRBJ2-7	-	TGTGCCAGCTCCCAGGGAGGCCCAGGGTTAAACGAGCAGTACTTC	CASSQGGPGLNEQYF
-	TRBV20-1	TRBJ1-5	few	TGCAGTGCTAGAGAAAGGGGCAAGGTCCCCAATCAGCCCCAGCATTTT	CSARERGKVPNQPQHF
-	TRBV28	TRBJ2-5	-	TGTGCCAGCAGCTCACCAGGGTGGCGGTTGGGGGAGACCCAGTACTTC	CASSSPGWRLGETQYF
-	TRBV7-2	TRBJ2-1	many	TGTGCCAGCAGTCGACAGGCCCCCAGTTACTCCTACAATGAGCAGTTCTTC	CASSRQAPSYSYNEQFF
-	TRBV20-1	TRBJ1-1	many	TGCAGTGCTGAGAGGAACACTGAAGCTTTCTTT	CSAERNTEAFF
TRBD2	TRBV12-3/TRBV12-4	TRBJ2-2	few	TGTGCCAGCAGTTTGAAGGCGGGAGCCCCAGGAATGCTGTTTTTT	CASSLKAGAPGMLFF
-	TRBV7-8	TRBJ1-4	few	TGTGCCAGCAGCAGGGGCCAATACGGTGAAAAACTGTTTTTT	CASSRGQYGEKLFF
TRBD2	TRBV27	TRBJ2-1	few	TGTGCCAGCAGTCCGGCCGGGACTAGCGGGAGAGGGCAGTTCTTC	CASSPAGTSGRGQFF
-	TRBV5-1	TRBJ2-3	-	TGCGCCAGCAGCTTGGAGCCGTACACAGATACGCAGTATTTT	CASSLEPYTDTQYF
-	TRBV7-2	TRBJ2-3	many	TGTGCCAGCAGCTTAGGGGGGGCCTTGGATACGCAGTATTTT	CASSLGGALDTQYF
-	TRBV20-1	TRBJ2-5	few	TGCAGTGCTAAACAGGCCATTCCGCGGGAGACCCAGTACTTC	CSAKQAIPRETQYF
-	TRBV6-5	TRBJ1-5	many	TGTGCCAGCAGCCCCAGGGAATCGACCCAGCCCCAGCATTTT	CASSPRESTQPQHF
-	TRBV11-2	TRBJ2-5	few	TGTGCCAGCAGCTTAGACCTCAGGAGTCAAGAGACCCAGTACTTC	CASSLDLRSQETQYF
-	TRBV7-2	TRBJ2-7	few	TGTGCCAGCAGCAGTAGGAGGCACGAGCAGTACTTC	CASSSRRHEQYF
-	TRBV20-1	TRBJ2-7	-	TGCAGTGCTAGAGATTTGAGGAATTCCTACGAGCAGTACTTC	CSARDLRNSYEQYF
-	TRBV7-8	TRBJ1-1	many	TGTGCCAGCAGCTTAGCGATTGAGACTGAAGCTTTCTTT	CASSLAIETEAFF